These 27 T cell receptor beta chains came from one sample sequenced in a study of blood T cell repertoires in COVID-19 (dated by TCRdb to about 2020). Library prep was done by the immunoSEQ multiplex PCR assay. Drawn from immuneACCESS, this table holds only the in-frame rearrangements with V and J called that TCRdb kept. Clones are partly lost; checked studies trace under half to an unresolved V gene and leave the rest unexplained. The sample table holds 60,000 to 85,000 clones, of which more than 90% were seen once. Under 1.5% of the sample is taken by the ten largest. Sample: peripheral blood. All receptors derive from a man aged 50 or older with acute or convalescent COVID-19.

The CDR3 spells CAWSVTRSTDTQYF. As DNA, the CDR3 is TGTGCCTGGAGTGTCACCAGGAGCACAGATACGCAGTATTTT. The rearrangement links TRBV30 to TRBJ2-3; D gene unclear. The CDR3 is made up of 14 amino acids. Germline V lookup: CDR1 GTSNPN, CDR2 SVGIG (reference sequence). V shed 0 bases and J shed 0 bases, with 7 bases lying between them.

The chain links TRBV2 to TRBJ2-1; 7 positions match TRBD2. Germline V gives CDR1 SNHLY, CDR2 FYNNEI. This CDR3 has 15 amino acids. The ends lost 6 bases at V and 9 bases at J; junction bases unmatched: 14. The CDR3 region has the DNA TGTGCCAGCAGACTCGAGACTAGCCGCGGGGGTGAGCAGTTCTTC. Amino acids: CASRLETSRGGEQFF.

This clone has only a few counts. The chain recombines TRBV19 with TRBJ1-4, with a possible D match to TRBD1 (5 bases). V gave up 7 bases and J gave up 5 bases, with 17 bases separating them. Germline CDR1 reads LNHDA; CDR2 reads SQIVND (reference sequence). The CDR3 spans 15 residues. The DNA of the CDR3 is TGTGCCAGTATGATGACAGCCGCCCACAATGAAAAACTGTTTTTT. Amino acids: CASMMTAAHNEKLFF.

The chain couples TRBV5-4 to TRBJ2-7; D perhaps matches TRBD1 (5 bases). V was shortened by 4 bases and J by 3 bases, with 17 bases between the two germline ends. The CDR3 spans 15 residues. The germline CDR1 and CDR2 sequences are SGHNT and YYREEE (reference sequence). Here the CDR3 reads CASSLRSQAGYEQYF. The CDR3 coding sequence is TGTGCCAGCAGCCTTAGGTCACAGGCAGGCTACGAGCAGTACTTC.

A single count supports this clone. The chain joins TRBV30 to TRBJ2-5; D may be TRBD2 (6 bases). CDR3 length equals 15 residues. V was shortened by 4 bases and J by 5 bases, with 20 bases between the two germline ends. Germline-derived CDR1 and CDR2 are GTSNPN and SVGIG (reference sequence). The chain's CDR3 is CAWTQSHLREETQYF. DNA of the CDR3: TGTGCCTGGACACAAAGCCACCTCCGGGAGGAGACCCAGTACTTC.

The V and J genes are TRBV9 and TRBJ2-3; 11 bases are shared with TRBD2. Unmatched junction bases numbered 5, after V lost 4 bases and J lost 10 bases. The CDR3 spans 13 residues. Germline V gene data show CDR1 as SGDLS and CDR2 as YYNGEE. The CDR3, as DNA: TGTGCCAGCAGCAGCCTAGCGGGAGGTGCGCAGTATTTT. Translation gives CASSSLAGGAQYF. The full variable domain, with the rest looked up from reference TRBV9 and TRBJ2-3, is DSGVTQTPKHLITATGQRVTLRCSPRSGDLSVYWYQQSLDQGLQFLIQYYNGEERAKGNILERFSAQQFPDLHSELNLSSLELGDSALYFCASSSLAGGAQYFGPGTRLTVL.

The count of this clone is one. CDR3 loop: CASSLTAVLTPSNYGYTF. CDR3 in DNA: TGTGCCAGCAGCCTAACGGCGGTCCTTACACCATCTAACTATGGCTACACCTTC. The chain employs TRBV7-2 and TRBJ1-2; D is undetermined. V lost 5 bases and J lost 0, with 22 bases in between. The CDR3 is 18 amino acids. Germline-derived CDR1 and CDR2 are SGHTA and FQGNSA.

The DNA for the CDR3 is TGTGCCAGTGACAGGACGGGGAGCCGGGAGCTGTTTTTT. It is translated as CASDRTGSRELFF. The genes are TRBV19 and TRBJ2-2, with D maybe TRBD1 (6 bases). Germline V gene lookup returns CDR1 LNHDA and CDR2 SQIVND (reference sequence). This CDR3 has 13 residues. Trimming took off 8 bases at V and 9 bases at J, with 16 bases between the two ends.

This chain links TRBV19 with TRBJ2-6; D gene ambiguous. V was trimmed by 1 base and J by 0 bases, leaving 7 bases between them. The germline V gene encodes CDR1 LNHDA and CDR2 SQIVND (reference sequence). The CDR3 covers 16 residues. Here the CDR3 reads CASSIVLGSGANVLTF. The CDR3 nucleotides are TGTGCCAGTAGTATAGTACTTGGCTCTGGGGCCAACGTCCTGACTTTC. Full variable domain (remainder filled in from reference TRBV19 and TRBJ2-6): DGGITQSPKYLFRKEGQNVTLSCEQNLNHDAMYWYRQDPGQGLRLIYYSQIVNDFQKGDIAEGYSVSREKKESFPLTVTSAQKNPTAFYLCASSIVLGSGANVLTFGAGSRLTVL.

This clone was seen more than once but under ten times. Here the CDR3 DNA reads TGTGCCAGCAGCCCTTCCGACAGGGGGCTTGATCAGCCCCAGCATTTT. It is translated as CASSPSDRGLDQPQHF. The genes are TRBV6-2 or TRBV6-3 and TRBJ1-5, with TRBD1 matching over 10 bases. Per germline, CDR1 MNHEY and CDR2 SVGEGT. The CDR3 has 16 amino acids. After removal of 6 bases from V and 5 bases from J, the junction contained 10 bases not matched to a gene.

On this clone itself: This specimen includes other DNA sequences encoding the same CDR3. The chain couples TRBV5-1 to TRBJ1-6; tentative D call: TRBD1 (6 bases). The V gene lost 0 bases and the J gene lost 9 bases, with 10 bases spanning the gap. Germline CDR1 SGHRS, CDR2 YFSETQ. The CDR3 spans 14 residues. CDR3 DNA: TGCGCCAGCAGCTTGGGCCAGGGGACTTCACCCCTCCACTTT. Translated: CASSLGQGTSPLHF.

This chain connects TRBV29-1 to TRBJ2-1, with TRBD2 matching over 9 bases. The CDR3 extends over 16 amino acids. The V segment lost 3 bases and the J segment 0 bases; nucleotides outside the gene matches: 6. CDR1 is SQVTM, CDR2 ANQGSEA, per germline. The CDR3, as DNA: TGCAGCGTTGAGCCTCTGCGGGAGGGCTCCTACAATGAGCAGTTCTTC. It yields the protein CSVEPLREGSYNEQFF.

The CDR3: CASSQGRSSYEQYF. For the CDR3, the DNA is TGTGCCAGCAGCCAAGGACGGAGCTCCTACGAGCAGTACTTC. The chain combines TRBV3-1 (or the pseudogene TRBV3-2) with TRBJ2-7; no reliable D call. Looked up from germline, CDR1 is LGHDT and CDR2 is YNNKEL (reference sequence). V lost 1 base to trimming and J lost 0 bases, with 7 bases between them. This CDR3 contains 14 residues.

This sequence joins TRBV7-3 and TRBJ2-5; TRBD1 matches at 12 bases. Per germline, CDR1 SGHTA and CDR2 FQGTGA. The CDR3 length is 16 residues. V lost 3 bases and J lost 5; bases outside the gene matches: 7. Written as DNA, the CDR3 is TGTGCCAGCAGCTTTTTCGGGACAGGGGGCGCGGAGACCCAGTACTTC. It yields the protein CASSFFGTGGAETQYF.

The chain uses TRBV2 and TRBJ1-6; TRBD1 is a possible D gene (6 bases). Per the germline V gene, CDR1 is SNHLY and CDR2 is FYNNEI. V lost 6 bases, J lost 8 bases, and 17 bases lay in between. The length of the CDR3 is 15 residues. CDR3 DNA: TGTGCCAGCAGGGCGCCGCAAGGGGGGGATTCACCCCTCCACTTT. This gives the protein CASRAPQGGDSPLHF.

The chain recombines TRBV10-3 with TRBJ2-2; 8 bases map to TRBD1. The CDR3 totals 17 residues. After removal of 3 bases from V and 5 bases from J, the junction contained 11 bases not matched to a gene. Germline CDR1 reads ENHRY; CDR2 reads SYGVKD. As DNA, the CDR3 is TGTGCCATCAGTGACCAGGACAGGGTTTGGAAAACCGGGGAGCTGTTTTTT. Its translation: CAISDQDRVWKTGELFF.

V is TRBV7-3 and J is TRBJ2-1, with 13 bases identical to TRBD2. Trimming cost V 5 bases and J 8 bases; bases outside gene matches: 12. The CDR3 runs to 17 residues. Germline loops: CDR1 SGHTA, CDR2 FQGTGA. CDR3 sequence reads: CASSPLKTSGRLDEQFF. The CDR3 bases are TGTGCCAGCAGCCCTCTTAAGACTAGCGGGAGGTTAGATGAGCAGTTCTTC.

The chain links TRBV3-1 (or the pseudogene TRBV3-2) to TRBJ2-1; 13 nucleotides agree with TRBD2. Trimming removed 3 bases from V and 10 bases from J; junction bases left unmatched: 18. In germline, CDR1 is LGHDT, CDR2 YNNKEL (reference sequence). The CDR3 sequence is 19 residues long. The CDR3 coding sequence is TGTGCCAGCAGCCAGGGTGGACTAGCGGGAGTTGAAGAGGTGGGGGAGCAGTTCTTC. Translated: CASSQGGLAGVEEVGEQFF.

V and J are TRBV10-3 and TRBJ1-6; 8 bases match TRBD1. Germline values: CDR1 ENHRY, CDR2 SYGVKD. The CDR3 is 12 amino acids. V shed 10 bases, J shed 7 bases, and the junction held 3 bases outside the gene matches. The DNA for the CDR3 is TGTGCCACCGGACAGGGAAATTCACCCCTCCACTTT. Translation gives CATGQGNSPLHF.

This chain uses TRBV6-1 with TRBJ1-1; D gene unclear. V was cut by 2 bases and J by 8 bases, with 12 bases left in between. The germline CDR1 and CDR2 sequences are MNHNS and SASEGT. The CDR3 spans 13 residues. The CDR3 loop reads CASSELAPEEAFF. CDR3 coding DNA: TGTGCCAGCAGTGAACTGGCTCCCGAAGAAGCTTTCTTT.

The chain employs TRBV13 and TRBJ2-1; D remains ambiguous. The CDR3 is 13 residues long. With 4 bases removed from V and 5 bases from J, the gap between germline ends came to 9 bases. The V gene's germline CDR1 is PRHDT and CDR2 FYEKMQ (reference sequence). The CDR3 DNA reads as TGTGCCAGCAGCTACGACACTGACAATGAGCAGTTCTTC. This encodes CASSYDTDNEQFF.

The gene calls are TRBV4-2 and TRBJ2-6; the D gene is possibly TRBD1 (6 bases). The length of the CDR3 is 17 residues. CDR1 and CDR2 from the germline V gene are LGHNA and YNFKEQ. The V end lost 5 bases, the J end lost 0 bases, and 14 bases lay between the germline ends. This CDR3 is CASSAQGPGSGANVLTF. DNA for the CDR3: TGTGCCAGCAGCGCACAGGGCCCGGGCTCTGGGGCCAACGTCCTGACTTTC.

The gene calls are TRBV13 and TRBJ2-1; 11 bases align to TRBD2. In germline, CDR1 is PRHDT, CDR2 FYEKMQ (reference sequence). The CDR3 runs to 15 residues. V was clipped by 0 bases and J by 8 bases; unmatched bases: 3. CDR3: CASSLGLAGVYEQFF. The CDR3 nucleotides are TGTGCCAGCAGCTTAGGACTAGCGGGGGTATATGAGCAGTTCTTC.

CDR3 sequence (DNA): TGCGCCAGCAGCCCGGGACTAGCGCTGATATCCTACGAGCAGTACTTC. Its translation is CASSPGLALISYEQYF. J is TRBJ2-7 and V is TRBV5-1; TRBD2 aligns across 10 bases. CDR3 size: 16 residues. V gave up 4 bases and J gave up 1 base; unmatched junction bases: 8. Per the germline V gene, CDR1 is SGHRS and CDR2 is YFSETQ.

The rearrangement joins TRBV4-3 to TRBJ1-6, with unresolved D. The CDR3 is 17 amino acids. The V gene's germline CDR1 is LGHNA and CDR2 YSLEER. Trimming took off 0 bases at V and 6 bases at J, with 15 bases between the two ends. Written as DNA, the CDR3 is TGCGCCAGCAGCCAAGATCTCGGGTTCGCTCGTAATTCACCCCTCCACTTT. This encodes CASSQDLGFARNSPLHF.

The rearrangement joins TRBV28 to TRBJ1-2; possibly TRBD1 for D (6 bases). The CDR3 is made up of 13 amino acids. CDR1 and CDR2 (germline): MDHEN, SYDVKM. V was trimmed by 2 bases and J by 8 bases, leaving 12 bases between them. The CDR3 DNA is TGTGCCAGCAGTTTACAGGGGCAGGAGGGCTACACCTTC. Translated, it gives CASSLQGQEGYTF.

This clone was seen only once. In nucleotides, the CDR3 is TGTGCCAGCAGCCCCCGGGGAGACACACTCTACGAGCAGTACTTC. It codes for CASSPRGDTLYEQYF. V and J are TRBV9 and TRBJ2-7; a weak D match, TRBD2 (5 bases). Looked up from germline, CDR1 is SGDLS and CDR2 is YYNGEE. The V gene lost 4 bases and the J gene lost 3 bases, with 17 bases spanning the gap. The CDR3 runs 15 residues. Variable domain in full (rest from reference TRBV9 and TRBJ2-7): DSGVTQTPKHLITATGQRVTLRCSPRSGDLSVYWYQQSLDQGLQFLIQYYNGEERAKGNILERFSAQQFPDLHSELNLSSLELGDSALYFCASSPRGDTLYEQYFGPGTRLTVT.